The clone carrying this T cell receptor (beta chain) was observed a single time. What it binds is not known. The method was immunoSEQ multiplex PCR; TCRdb's version includes in-frame clones alone and lacks a portion of them. The sample includes approximately 530,000 clones, around 96% of them seen just once. These data are taken from a study of shared clonotypes between healthy human individuals. Study-wide background: The study used three CD4 naive, three CD4 memory, two CD8 naive and one CD8 memory plate per donor.

V lost 2 bases, J lost 1 base, and 17 bases lay in between. Germline CDR1 reads MGHRA; CDR2 reads YSYEKL. This CDR3 is 17 amino acids long. Overall study results and limits: Rarefaction revealed incomplete sorted-subset sequencing despite large depth. Limitation of the genetic and exposure-history diversity represented came from the few donors.

The chain employs TRBV4-1 and TRBJ2-5; no reliable D call. The receptor comes from a woman under 40 in good health. The sequencing sample was made of naive CD4+ T cells sorted from blood. Subset of the sample: CD45RA+ positively selected. The CDR3 nucleotides are TGCGCCAGCAGCCAATCGCCCCCGCGGACCCTCCAAGAGACCCAGTACTTC. Encoded protein: CASSQSPPRTLQETQYF.